This entry concerns a single T cell receptor (beta chain). This sample stems from a study of OX40 agonist ivuxolimab in advanced cancers. The CDR3 has 15 residues. V shed 3 bases and J shed 5 bases, with 16 bases lying between them. Germline V gene data show CDR1 as MNHEY and CDR2 as SMNVEV (reference sequence). The repertoire was sequenced with immunoSEQ multiplex PCR; TCRdb's copy has only in-frame clones and lacks some. The profile shows about 20,000 clones, 70% to 90% of them singletons. The specimen was CD4+ or CD8+ T cells sorted from blood, collected in a trial of the OX40 agonist ivuxolimab. V and J are TRBV27 and TRBJ1-1; possible D gene TRBD1, 6 bases. This clonotype was sampled from an adult with an advanced solid tumor such as melanoma, head and neck, liver or kidney cancer. The DNA for the CDR3 is TGTGCCAGCAGTTTCGCTCAGGGGTGGAGAACTGAAGCTTTCTTT. Protein sequence: CASSFAQGWRTEAFF.